The entry below gives a single TCR beta chain sequence along with its context. Antigen unknown. Trimming shortened V by 0 bases and J by 8 bases, and 13 bases separated the two germline ends. This CDR3 has 15 residues. CDR1 is MNHEY, CDR2 SMNVEV, per germline (reference sequence). These data are taken from a study of T cell responses to AZD1222 COVID-19 vaccine. Study-wide results and caveats: Spike was spanned by vaccine-associated CD4 TCRs, with dominance at 160-218 and 743-854. When two AZD1222 doses had been given, Spike-specific TCR breadth and depth rose. Mostly white British, mostly female donors; authors suggested clonal diversity may be underestimated.

Clones were sequenced by immunoSEQ multiplex PCR, and TCRdb holds only the in-frame ones, with some missing. The table lists about 170,000 clones, 75% to 90% of them singletons. The chain has TRBV27 and TRBJ1-4; D perhaps matches TRBD1 (6 bases). This sequence originates from an adult in good health. The sequencing used peripheral blood, collected on day 0 of AZD1222 vaccination. In nucleotides, the CDR3 is TGTGCCAGCAGTTTATCCACAGGGTCTTTCGAAAAACTGTTTTTT. Translation gives CASSLSTGSFEKLFF.